The 18 T cell receptor beta chains below all came from one sample that was sequenced in a study of blood T cell repertoires in COVID-19. Assay used: immunoSEQ multiplex PCR; TCRdb lists only in-frame clones, some missing. The repertoire holds 250,000 to 350,000 clones, with about nine tenths as singletons. The specimen sequenced was PBMCs or T cells enriched from blood (not recorded which). These receptor sequences come from a man in his 60s who had recovered from COVID-19.

The chain links TRBV30 to TRBJ1-1, with D possibly matching TRBD1 (5 bases). CDR1 and CDR2 (germline): GTSNPN, SVGIG (reference sequence). The length of the CDR3 is 13 residues. V lost 5 bases to trimming and J lost 5 bases, with 15 bases between them. The CDR3 sequence is CAWGPGVTTEAFF. For the CDR3, the DNA is TGTGCCTGGGGGCCGGGGGTTACGACTGAAGCTTTCTTT.

V usage is TRBV9 and J usage is TRBJ1-4; D is possibly TRBD1 (6 bases). The CDR3 has 16 residues. Trimming removed 4 bases at V and 5 bases at J, with 18 bases between. In germline, CDR1 is SGDLS, CDR2 YYNGEE. This CDR3 reads CASSFLPGTQNEKLFF. The CDR3 region has the DNA TGTGCCAGCAGCTTTCTTCCCGGGACACAAAATGAAAAACTGTTTTTT.

The V gene is TRBV6-4, the J gene TRBJ2-7; TRBD2 might be the D (5 bases). The CDR3 is made up of 16 amino acids. Trimming took off 6 bases at V and 4 bases at J, with 22 bases between the two ends. The germline V gene encodes CDR1 MRHNA and CDR2 SNTAGT. The CDR3 nucleotides are TGTGCCAGCAGCCCCGAGCTAGCCGGATTTAGGTACGAGCAGTACTTC. As protein: CASSPELAGFRYEQYF.

V is TRBV30 and J is TRBJ1-2; no clear D. The V end lost 7 bases, the J end lost 0 bases, and 9 bases lay between the germline ends. This CDR3 has 12 residues. Germline V gene sequence: CDR1 GTSNPN, CDR2 SVGIG (reference sequence). CDR3 amino acids: CASTATNYGYTF. In nucleotides, the CDR3 is TGTGCCTCCACAGCTACTAACTATGGCTACACCTTC.

V is TRBV13 and J is TRBJ1-6; 9 bases line up with TRBD1. The germline gives CDR1 PRHDT, CDR2 FYEKMQ (reference sequence). This CDR3 has 14 residues. The V gene end was trimmed by 7 bases and the J gene end by 9 bases; junction bases not matched to a gene: 7. The CDR3 region has the DNA TGTGCCAGCACCGGAAGGACAGGGGTTTCACCCCTCCACTTT. Translation gives CASTGRTGVSPLHF.

This chain links TRBV2 with TRBJ1-4, with TRBD1 matching over 8 bases. This CDR3 comprises 15 residues. Germline assignment: CDR1 SNHLY and CDR2 FYNNEI. V lost 4 bases and J lost 5; bases outside the gene matches: 6. DNA of the CDR3: TGTGCCAGCAGTGCCTTGACAGGGGTCAATGAAAAACTGTTTTTT. Protein: CASSALTGVNEKLFF.

J is TRBJ1-2 and V is TRBV6-1; D remains unclear. Germline lookup yields CDR1 MNHNS and CDR2 SASEGT. There are 13 residues in the CDR3. The V end was cut by 3 bases, the J end by 1 base, with 6 bases between. In DNA form, the CDR3 reads TGTGCCAGCAGTGATGGCTTTAACTATGGCTACACCTTC. Its protein is CASSDGFNYGYTF.

The chain employs TRBV19 and TRBJ2-3, with 9 positions matching TRBD2. There are 19 residues in the CDR3. Germline CDR1 LNHDA, CDR2 SQIVND (reference sequence). V shed 5 bases, J shed 2 bases, and the junction held 17 bases outside the gene matches. The CDR3 nucleotides are TGTGCCAGTAGTCCGCCACGGGGTAGCGGGAGTGATCCCACAGATACGCAGTATTTT. It specifies CASSPPRGSGSDPTDTQYF.

V and J are TRBV6-4 and TRBJ1-2; D unresolved. Per germline, CDR1 MRHNA and CDR2 SNTAGT. This CDR3 region has 15 residues. Trimming shortened V by 6 bases and J by 1 base, and 15 bases separated the two germline ends. CDR3 coding DNA: TGTGCCAGCAGGCTTACAGCAGATTTTAACTATGGCTACACCTTC. Protein product: CASRLTADFNYGYTF.

V and J are TRBV11-3 and TRBJ2-1; 8 positions match TRBD2. J gave up 0 bases and V 2 bases, and 6 bases lay outside the gene matches. The CDR3 length is 17 residues. Looked up from germline, CDR1 is SGHNT and CDR2 is YENEEA. CDR3 in DNA: TGTGCCAGCAGCTTACCTCCTAGCGGGCCCTCCTACAATGAGCAGTTCTTC. Amino acid sequence: CASSLPPSGPSYNEQFF.

A single count supports this clone. The J gene is TRBJ2-6, the V gene TRBV9; D perhaps matches TRBD1 (5 bases). Between the trimmed V and J ends, which lost 0 bases and 0 bases, there was a span of 16 bases. The CDR3 covers 19 residues. Per germline, CDR1 SGDLS and CDR2 YYNGEE. CDR3 loop: CASSVAKAQGSSGANVLTF. The CDR3 DNA follows: TGTGCCAGCAGCGTAGCAAAGGCGCAGGGTAGCTCTGGGGCCAACGTCCTGACTTTC.

This rearrangement joins TRBV25-1 to TRBJ2-2, with D possibly being TRBD1 (6 bases). V was pared by 10 bases and J by 2 bases, with 11 bases between. The CDR3 covers 13 residues. Germline CDR1 reads MGHDK; CDR2 reads SYGVNS. The CDR3 reads CAIQDRNTGELFF. DNA of the CDR3: TGTGCCATCCAGGACAGAAACACCGGGGAGCTGTTTTTT.

In nucleotides, the CDR3 is TGTGCCAGCAGCCCCGGGAAGTGGGCCACTAGTTCAGATACGCAGTATTTT. It encodes CASSPGKWATSSDTQYF. J is TRBJ2-3 and V is TRBV9; possible D gene TRBD2, 5 bases. Trimming took off 4 bases at V and 4 bases at J, with 22 bases between the two ends. The CDR3 totals 17 residues. Germline loops: CDR1 SGDLS, CDR2 YYNGEE.

The chain carries TRBV9 and TRBJ2-6, with D maybe TRBD1 (5 bases). The CDR3 runs 18 residues. Trimming took 1 base from V and 0 from J, leaving 14 bases between them. CDR1 and CDR2 from the germline V gene are SGDLS and YYNGEE. CDR3 protein: CASSVFSGAHSGANVLTF. In DNA, the CDR3 is TGTGCCAGCAGCGTATTTTCTGGGGCCCACTCTGGGGCCAACGTCCTGACTTTC.

The rearrangement uses TRBV28 and TRBJ1-3; tentative D call: TRBD1 (6 bases). The CDR3 runs to 14 residues. Germline values: CDR1 MDHEN, CDR2 SYDVKM. V was pared by 6 bases and J by 4 bases, with 13 bases between. The CDR3 loop is CASRNRVNGNTIYF. CDR3 sequence (DNA): TGTGCCAGCAGAAACAGGGTCAACGGAAACACCATATATTTT.

The chain carries TRBV4-1 and TRBJ2-1, with D unclear. Trimming took 4 bases from V and 0 from J, leaving 16 bases between them. The germline V gene encodes CDR1 MGHRA and CDR2 YSYEKL. The CDR3 sequence is 17 residues long. CDR3 in DNA: TGCGCCAGCAGCCTCCCGACCGGAGTCGGCTCCTACAATGAGCAGTTCTTC. This codes for CASSLPTGVGSYNEQFF.

This clone was detected only once. This chain uses TRBV1 with TRBJ1-1; whether TRBD1, the table's D call, matches the DNA was not checked. TRBV1 is flagged as a pseudogene. This CDR3 is built from 22 residues. CDR3 DNA sequence: TGCACCAGCAGCCAAGAACTGGTTAAAAAACAGGGGTGCGCCAAAATGTTCACTGAAGCTTTCTTT. Translating it yields CTSSQELVKKQGCAKMFTEAFF.

The chain employs TRBV10-3 and TRBJ2-1; D possibly corresponds to TRBD2 (5 bases). The germline CDR1 and CDR2 sequences are ENHRY and SYGVKD. The CDR3 has 14 amino acids. Trimming left V 11 bases short and J 0 bases short, with 14 bases between. The DNA of the CDR3 is TGTGCCCACGTCCCGGGGAGCTCCTACAATGAGCAGTTCTTC. Translating gives CAHVPGSSYNEQFF.